These T cell receptor beta chains were read from a single sample in a study of T cell repertoires in cytomegalovirus infection. TCRdb called the reads again in MiXCR, with one record for every CDR3 protein. In the table there are approximately 630,000 distinct CDR3 sequences, approximately 25% of which are singletons. Sequencing was carried out using CD8+ T cells from PBMCs. Receptors were obtained from a human donor in good health (CMV status not recorded). Some clones in this sample may be carry-over from other donors' samples. Both conserved end residues are part of each CDR3.

TRBV20-1	TRBJ1-2	CSARPWTGVDYGYTF
TRBV14	TRBJ2-1	CASSHGNVEQFF
TRBV7-8	TRBJ2-2	CASSLKSSTNTGELFF
TRBV7-2	TRBJ1-2	CASSLSAGGLANYGYTF
TRBV7-8	TRBJ1-2	CASSLGAARGYTF
TRBV6-1	TRBJ2-5	CASTSTGGSETQYF
TRBV7-9	TRBJ2-6	CASSLSISGANVLTF
TRBV5-4	TRBJ2-2	CASSFGLARTGELFF
TRBV6-6	TRBJ2-7	CASSSSGVEVSYEQYF
TRBV7-2	TRBJ1-5	CASRQGSNQPQHF
TRBV27	TRBJ2-1	CASSPRDRLYREQFF
TRBV29-1	TRBJ2-2	CSVRNGGHGELFF
TRBV7-3	TRBJ2-2	CASSGGTAGELFF
TRBV9	TRBJ2-2	CASRNPNTRTPRAGELFF
TRBV7-7	TRBJ1-1	CASSQRFRGKVTEAFF
TRBV7-6	TRBJ2-7	CASSPGEAYEQYF
TRBV7-2	TRBJ1-5	CASSWGQGASQPQHF
TRBV28	TRBJ2-5	CASTAEGPETQYF
TRBV9	TRBJ2-1	CASSVEPLREAYNEQFF
TRBV7-3	TRBJ2-2	CASTFAGGAGTGELFF
TRBV15	TRBJ2-3	CATSKTGGSLHF
TRBV5-1	TRBJ2-1	CASSPGTASSYNEQFF
TRBV4-1	TRBJ2-1	CASSQKAGGFDEQFF
TRBV28	TRBJ2-3	CASSHSPGTDTQYF
TRBV11-2	TRBJ2-3	CASSPSGGFSTDTQYF
TRBV28	TRBJ2-5	CASRDPGQKETQYF
TRBV28	TRBJ1-3	CASSQLAVNGNTIYF
TRBV4-1	TRBJ1-5	CASSQEMDQPQHF
TRBV6-2/TRBV6-3	TRBJ2-1	CASITPSHFPGNNEQFF
TRBV6-5	TRBJ2-1	CASSSDRGMDEQFF
TRBV6-1	TRBJ2-2	CASSEAKDELNTGELFF
TRBV7-9	TRBJ2-1	CASSFDIDNEQFF
TRBV6-1	TRBJ2-5	CASSLTRGLAGSETQYF
TRBV7-6	TRBJ1-1	CASSQGKSWALGTEAFF
TRBV7-6	TRBJ2-1	CASSQSGSNRNEQFF
TRBV6-5	TRBJ2-1	CASSYSILWEGGGANEQFF
TRBV20-1	TRBJ1-1	CSAMTGSYTEAFF
TRBV29-1	TRBJ2-2	CSVDSENTGELFF
TRBV25-1	TRBJ2-5	CATGGGAVETQYF
TRBV27	TRBJ1-2	CASSLLAGSAYGYTF
TRBV20-1	TRBJ2-1	CSATRDNYNEQFF
TRBV18	TRBJ2-1	CASSPGQDYNEQFF
TRBV6-2/TRBV6-3	TRBJ2-1	CASSYSTEAGSYNEQFF
TRBV6-1	TRBJ2-2	CASSPGTGIAGELFF
TRBV10-3	TRBJ1-1	CAIGKGLTTEAFF
TRBV5-3	TRBJ2-1	CASSPRGISYNEQFF
TRBV5-1	TRBJ1-5	CASSDETGGISNQPQHF
TRBV2	TRBJ1-6	CASTRDLGTYNSPLHF
TRBV7-6	TRBJ2-3	CASSLAGGGADTQYF